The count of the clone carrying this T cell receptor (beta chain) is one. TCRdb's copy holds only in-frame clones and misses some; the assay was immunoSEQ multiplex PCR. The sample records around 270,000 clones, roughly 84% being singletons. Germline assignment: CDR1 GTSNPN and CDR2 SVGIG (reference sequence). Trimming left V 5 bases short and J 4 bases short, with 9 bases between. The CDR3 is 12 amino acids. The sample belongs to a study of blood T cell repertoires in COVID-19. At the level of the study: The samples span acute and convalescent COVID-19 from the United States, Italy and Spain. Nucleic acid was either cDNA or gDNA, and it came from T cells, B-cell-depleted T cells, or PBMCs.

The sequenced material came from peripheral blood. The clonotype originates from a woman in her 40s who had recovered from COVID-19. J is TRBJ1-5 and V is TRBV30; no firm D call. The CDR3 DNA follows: TGTGCCTGGTCGCGTACTAATCAGCCCCAGCATTTT. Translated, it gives CAWSRTNQPQHF.